The TCR beta chain under discussion was sequenced for a study of T cell responses to AZD1222 COVID-19 vaccine. Whole-study results and caveats: Among the donors, most were white British and more were female, and clonal diversity was possibly underestimated.

Assay: immunoSEQ multiplex PCR; the TCRdb copy retains only in-frame clones and omits some. The table includes about 120,000 clones, about 90% detected once. Concerning this clone itself: What it binds is not known.

Sequencing used peripheral blood, obtained 28 days after the second AZD1222 dose. This receptor was taken from an adult who received the AZD1222 COVID-19 vaccine.

CDR3 in amino acids: CASNGAGVQPQHF. The CDR3 DNA reads TGTGCCAGCAACGGGGCAGGCGTTCAGCCCCAGCATTTT. The rearrangement uses TRBV12-3 or TRBV12-4 and TRBJ1-5, with D perhaps matching TRBD1 (5 bases). CDR3 length: 13 residues. V was clipped by 7 bases and J by 6 bases, with 13 bases between them.